This T cell receptor beta chain stems from a study of T-cell reconstitution after alpha-beta-depleted transplantation in children (dated by TCRdb to the mid-2010s). For the study in its entirety: Using TCR repertoire profiling, the study followed T-cell immune reconstitution in a quantitative way in children after TCRalphabeta/CD19-depleted allogeneic hematopoietic cell transplantation.

The treatment or condition label corresponds to: allogeneic hematopoietic cell transplantation with graft depleted of TCRalphabeta T cells and CD19 B cells. The transplant recipients were children given TCRalphabeta/CD19-depleted allogeneic hematopoietic cell grafts. To prepare the library, PCR was applied. The sample was run on an Illumina HiSeq 2500. Molecular barcoding was employed in the preparation of TCR libraries, with unique molecular identifiers being used to normalize TCRbeta repertoire quantification. TCRdb passed the public sequencing reads through fastp at Q25 and MiXCR, retaining productive beta sequences. Entries are consolidated by CDR3 protein sequence, retaining the most common genes and DNA. Here the sample has 350,000 to 500,000 distinct CDR3 sequences; 43% occur a single time. The leading ten clones occupy roughly 27% of the sample. The CDR3 spans 16 residues, from the cysteine through the phenylalanine. The kept DNA is CDR3 alone, 48 bases in frame from the first base. Sequences DFQATT (CDR1) and SNEGSKA (CDR2) are obtained from the germline V gene (reference sequence). The junction shows trimming of 1 base on V and 8 bases on J, and the gene matches do not reach 10 bases of it.

A note on this clonotype: Its antigen is unknown. No base quality values were provided; no much bigger clone lies one nucleotide off.

Results the study describes overall, beyond this receptor: Apparently early alphabetaT-cell count recovery about two months after transplant reportedly relied on only several hundred rapidly expanded clones derived from non-depleted graft cells. In some patients, high TCRbeta diversity at day 60 was attributed to recipient T cells and intrathymic progenitors that had survived conditioning. Over the following months the frequencies of hyperexpanded clones went down, and after one year T-cell counts and TCRbeta diversity were mostly credited to newly produced T cells.

Sample: PBMCs, taken before TCRalphabeta/CD19-depleted stem cell transplant. The chain links TRBV20-1 with TRBJ1-4, with TRBD1 identical over 10 junction bases. The clonotype originates from a girl aged 2-10 years with aplastic anemia, due to receive a stem cell transplant. The CDR3 here reads CSARAPRTGGSEKLFF. The sequenced DNA: TGCAGTGCTAGAGCCCCTAGGACAGGGGGGTCCGAAAAACTGTTTTTT.